The 17 T cell receptor beta chains below all came from one sample that was sequenced in a study of cytomegalovirus exposure and HLA in healthy donors. Some clones are missing from TCRdb's copy, which holds only in-frame ones; the method was immunoSEQ multiplex PCR. The data show about 120,000 clones, with over 85% seen just once and about 1.9% held by the top ten. Source material: PBMCs. The source is a woman between 18 and 30 years old in good health and CMV-seronegative.

This rearrangement joins TRBV10-3 to TRBJ2-7; TRBD2 aligns across 7 bases. From germline, CDR1 is ENHRY and CDR2 SYGVKD. CDR3 length: 15 residues. Trimming took 0 bases from V and 2 from J; bases not matched to a gene: 4. The CDR3 DNA is TGTGCCATCAGTGAGTCGGTGGGAGGGCCCTACGAGCAGTACTTC. It codes for CAISESVGGPYEQYF.

This rearrangement joins TRBV30 to TRBJ1-1; TRBD1 might be the D (6 bases). Per the germline V gene, CDR1 is GTSNPN and CDR2 is SVGIG (reference sequence). The CDR3 has 14 amino acids. Trimming took off 3 bases at V and 5 bases at J, with 16 bases between the two ends. The CDR3 protein is CAWSHHTGWTEAFF. The CDR3 DNA is TGTGCCTGGAGCCACCATACAGGGTGGACTGAAGCTTTCTTT.

The chain employs TRBV19 and TRBJ2-2, with TRBD1 matching over 8 bases. This CDR3 comprises 19 residues. In germline, CDR1 is LNHDA, CDR2 SQIVND (reference sequence). V shed 3 bases and J 5 bases; nucleotides not matched to a gene: 17. The CDR3 protein is CASSMRTGLRTGRTGELFF. In DNA form, the CDR3 reads TGTGCCAGTAGTATGCGGACAGGGCTTCGCACGGGGAGGACCGGGGAGCTGTTTTTT.

This clone appeared a single time. The chain uses TRBV4-3 and TRBJ2-1, with no clear D. V gave up 0 bases and J gave up 6 bases, with 15 bases separating them. The CDR3 is 16 amino acids. CDR1 is LGHNA and CDR2 is YSLEER in the germline V gene. The CDR3 DNA is TGCGCCAGCAGCCAAGATTTACGGGTAAATGGCAATGAGCAGTTCTTC. It yields the protein CASSQDLRVNGNEQFF.

CDR3 nucleotide sequence: TGTGCCAGCAGCTGGTGGGGGGGGCGTGGGAATCAGCCCCAGCATTTT. It yields the protein CASSWWGGRGNQPQHF. The chain links TRBV5-6 to TRBJ1-5; a possible D gene is TRBD1 (6 bases). CDR1 SGHDT and CDR2 YYEEEE come from the germline V gene. The CDR3 is 16 residues long. The germline V and J ends were trimmed by 3 bases and 4 bases, with 17 bases remaining between them.

The chain joins TRBV6-4 to TRBJ1-1, with D possibly being TRBD1 (5 bases). Per the germline V gene, CDR1 is MRHNA and CDR2 is SNTAGT. With 0 bases removed from V and 1 base from J, the gap between germline ends came to 15 bases. CDR3 size: 17 residues. The CDR3 spells CASSDSGGRWENTEAFF. In DNA, the CDR3 is TGTGCCAGCAGTGACTCGGGGGGACGGTGGGAGAACACTGAAGCTTTCTTT.

The rearrangement joins TRBV4-3 to TRBJ2-7; TRBD1 agrees at 7 bases. The CDR3 totals 15 residues. The germline V gene has CDR1 LGHNA and CDR2 YSLEER. Germline trimming cut 0 bases from V and 3 bases from J; bases unmatched to any gene: 5. This CDR3 is CASSQEQTGSYEQYF. The CDR3 coding sequence is TGCGCCAGCAGCCAAGAACAGACAGGGAGCTACGAGCAGTACTTC.

As concerns this clone: The CDR3 carries no conserved terminal phenylalanine or tryptophan, so it likely arises from a read error. The DNA is left out, because the CDR3 cannot be placed on it with certainty; the CDR3 is given as TCRdb lists it. The chain links TRBV25-1 to TRBJ1-4; the DNA was not used to check the table's D call, TRBD1. The germline V gene encodes CDR1 MGHDK and CDR2 SYGVNS. Counting both end residues, the CDR3 totals 18 amino acids. CDR3: CASSEYVDRGAPNMGRPS.

The DNA of the CDR3 is TGTGCCAGCAGATCTGGACACAGGGTTTCGGATGAGCAGTTCTTC. This codes for CASRSGHRVSDEQFF. This rearrangement joins TRBV27 to TRBJ2-1, with D perhaps TRBD1 (6 bases). Trimming took 6 bases from V and 8 from J, leaving 20 bases between them. This CDR3 spans 15 amino acids. Germline CDR1 MNHEY, CDR2 SMNVEV (reference sequence).

The chain links TRBV7-9 to TRBJ2-5, with D perhaps TRBD1 (5 bases). Trimming removed 6 bases at V and 5 bases at J, with 10 bases between. Germline V gene lookup returns CDR1 SEHNR and CDR2 FQNEAQ (reference sequence). CDR3 length equals 12 residues. Here the CDR3 reads CASRGAVETQYF. For the CDR3, the DNA is TGTGCCAGCAGAGGGGCAGTGGAGACCCAGTACTTC.

The J gene is TRBJ2-7, the V gene TRBV29-1, with TRBD2 as a possible D gene (5 bases). There are 15 residues in the CDR3. V shed 3 bases and J shed 2 bases, with 17 bases lying between them. Per germline, CDR1 SQVTM and CDR2 ANQGSEA. The CDR3 loop is CSVERVAGRAYEQYF. The CDR3 bases are TGCAGCGTTGAGAGGGTGGCCGGGCGGGCCTACGAGCAGTACTTC.

This rearrangement joins TRBV28 to TRBJ1-1, with 8 bases that match TRBD1. J lost 4 bases, V lost 11 bases, and 3 bases had no gene match. The CDR3 sequence is 11 residues long. In germline, CDR1 is MDHEN, CDR2 SYDVKM. CDR3: CAVQGATEAFF. The CDR3 DNA reads TGTGCCGTGCAGGGGGCCACTGAAGCTTTCTTT.

V is TRBV27 and J is TRBJ2-6; 10 bases match TRBD1. V lost 8 bases, J lost 0 bases, and 7 bases stayed unmatched. Germline CDR1 MNHEY, CDR2 SMNVEV (reference sequence). This CDR3 is 17 amino acids long. The CDR3 sequence is CASARQGATSGANVLTF. CDR3 DNA sequence: TGTGCCAGCGCGAGACAGGGGGCCACCTCTGGGGCCAACGTCCTGACTTTC.

The rearrangement joins TRBV27 to TRBJ1-6; 7 nucleotides line up with TRBD1. Germline V gives CDR1 MNHEY, CDR2 SMNVEV (reference sequence). The CDR3 has 15 amino acids. With V trimmed by 5 bases and J by 10 bases, 11 bases remained unmatched. The CDR3 DNA follows: TGTGCCAGCAGTCCATGGACAGGCTCCGACTCACCCCTCCACTTT. It encodes CASSPWTGSDSPLHF.

The chain links TRBV6-6 to TRBJ2-7, with TRBD2 identical over 12 bases. There are 16 residues in the CDR3. Germline CDR1 is MNHNY and CDR2 is SVGAGI (reference sequence). The V segment lost 5 bases and the J segment 3 bases; nucleotides outside the gene matches: 8. The CDR3 region is CASSRTSGAGIYEQYF. The CDR3 region has the DNA TGTGCCAGCAGTCGGACTAGCGGGGCCGGGATCTACGAGCAGTACTTC.

V usage is TRBV4-1 and J usage is TRBJ2-7; TRBD2 matches 8 bases. CDR1 and CDR2 from the germline V gene are MGHRA and YSYEKL. The CDR3 contains 15 residues. V lost 5 bases and J lost 6; bases outside the gene matches: 12. CDR3 sequence (DNA): TGCGCCAGCAGCTCCCAGAGCGGGGGCTTCTTCGAGCAGTACTTC. Translation gives CASSSQSGGFFEQYF.

V usage is TRBV27 and J usage is TRBJ2-3; no firm D call. CDR3 length: 14 amino acids. Trimming pared 1 base from V and 0 bases from J, leaving 5 bases between. CDR1 MNHEY and CDR2 SMNVEV come from the germline V gene (reference sequence). The CDR3 bases are TGTGCCAGCAGTTTATTCCCTAGCACAGATACGCAGTATTTT. Translation gives CASSLFPSTDTQYF.